One sample yielded the 4 T cell receptor beta chains listed below, sequenced in a study of patients and donors after allogeneic stem cell transplantation. TCRdb ran MiXCR on the RT-PCR reads and lists one entry per CDR3 protein. This table holds about a million distinct CDR3 sequences, 18% found once. The source material was blood, either unsorted or a sorted T cell fraction (not recorded which). These receptor sequences come from a human donor who was either an allogeneic HSCT recipient or a stem cell or donor lymphocyte infusion donor (not recorded which). It is not recorded whose cells these are; they may come from a transplant donor.

The gene calls are TRBV2 and TRBJ2-1, with 9 bases fitting TRBD2. This CDR3 comprises 16 residues. The germline V gene has CDR1 SNHLY and CDR2 FYNNEI. V lost 3 bases, J lost 6 bases, and 9 bases stayed unmatched. CDR3 region: CASSEPILAGVNEQFF. The CDR3 nucleotides are TGTGCCAGCAGTGAGCCAATACTAGCGGGTGTCAATGAGCAGTTCTTC.

This clonotype was detected only a few times. The gene calls are TRBV5-6 and TRBJ2-3; D unresolved. The CDR3 has 13 residues. Germline CDR1 is SGHDT and CDR2 is YYEEEE. V was cut by 0 bases and J by 4 bases, with 6 bases left in between. CDR3 nucleotide sequence: TGTGCCAGCAGCTTGGTAGATCCAGATACGCAGTATTTT. Its protein is CASSLVDPDTQYF.

The chain uses TRBV10-3 and TRBJ2-1; TRBD2 is a possible D gene (5 bases). The CDR3 is 12 residues long. Germline CDR1 ENHRY, CDR2 SYGVKD. V lost 8 bases and J lost 6, with 11 bases in between. For the CDR3, the DNA is TGTGCCATCGGACTGAGCACCAATGAGCAGTTCTTC. Translated: CAIGLSTNEQFF.

This clonotype was counted only a few times. CDR3 sequence: CASSVKGGNTEAFF. CDR3 DNA sequence: TGTGCCAGCAGCGTAAAGGGCGGGAACACTGAAGCTTTCTTT. V and J are TRBV9 and TRBJ1-1; D is unclear. Germline values: CDR1 SGDLS, CDR2 YYNGEE. The V end was cut by 1 base, the J end by 1 base, with 8 bases between. The CDR3 loop spans 14 amino acids.